This T cell receptor (beta chain) was captured in a study of T cells after yellow fever vaccination. Findings of the study overall: The booster saw the reappearance of most primary-vaccination clones (around 96% CD4, less than 90% CD8). Within FACS-sorted repertoires, abundant clonotypes contaminating from the bulk population could be present. Though it reached lower strength, the secondary response hit its peak faster, day 5 versus 15.

Template switching by 5'RACE produced TCR cDNA, adding a universal primer site and UMIs. TCRdb reanalysed the 5' RACE reads using MiXCR and keeps one entry per CDR3 protein. The profile shows around 300,000 distinct CDR3 sequences, about 4.5% of them singletons. The CDR3 is 15 residues long. J gave up 10 bases and V 4 bases, and 8 bases lay outside the gene matches. Germline CDR1 SGHRS, CDR2 YFSETQ. This clonotype came up many times. Antigen: not known. The material sequenced was PBMCs, taken 15 days after the yellow fever booster vaccination. The chain has TRBV5-1 and TRBJ1-6; 10 bases match TRBD1. The receptor's source is a man aged 18 to 29 who received the YFV17D yellow fever vaccine. In nucleotides, the CDR3 is TGCGCCAGCAGCCCGAAGGGGACAGGGGCCTCACCCCTCCACTTT. Its protein product is CASSPKGTGASPLHF.